This TCR beta chain was observed in a study of response to subunit inactivated influenza vaccine. Broader study findings: T cells newly recruited by each seasonal influenza vaccination are few, the authors suggested.

Germline V gives CDR1 LNHNV, CDR2 YYDKDF (reference sequence). The CDR3 consists of 15 residues. Trimming removed 3 bases at V and 7 bases at J, with 18 bases between. TCRdb itself ran the RT-PCR reads through MiXCR, one entry per CDR3 protein. Of fewer than 650,000 distinct CDR3 sequences detected, over 10% appear once; the ten largest clones hold approximately 14%. Regarding this clonotype: Its specificity is unknown.

The sample here was PBMCs from blood, taken roughly 45 days after vaccination. This TCR was sampled from a man between 45 and 60 years old who received an inactivated influenza vaccine. The J gene is TRBJ1-2, the V gene TRBV15; TRBD1 is a possible D gene (5 bases). This CDR3 is CATSSNREGRGGYTF. The DNA for the CDR3 is TGTGCCACCAGCAGCAACCGGGAGGGGCGCGGTGGCTACACCTTC.